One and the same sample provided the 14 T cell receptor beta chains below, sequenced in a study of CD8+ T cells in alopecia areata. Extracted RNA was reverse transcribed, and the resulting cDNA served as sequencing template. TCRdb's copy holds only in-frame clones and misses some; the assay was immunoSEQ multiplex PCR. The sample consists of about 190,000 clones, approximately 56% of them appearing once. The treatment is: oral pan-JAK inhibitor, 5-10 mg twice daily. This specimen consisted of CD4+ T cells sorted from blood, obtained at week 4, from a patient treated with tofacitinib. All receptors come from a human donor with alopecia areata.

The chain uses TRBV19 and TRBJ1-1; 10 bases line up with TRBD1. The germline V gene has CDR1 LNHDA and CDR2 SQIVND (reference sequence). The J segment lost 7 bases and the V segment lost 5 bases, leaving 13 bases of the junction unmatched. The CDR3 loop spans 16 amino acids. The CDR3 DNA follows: TGTGCCAGTAGTTATTCCATTCGACAGGGGGCGAATGAAGCTTTCTTT. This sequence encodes CASSYSIRQGANEAFF.

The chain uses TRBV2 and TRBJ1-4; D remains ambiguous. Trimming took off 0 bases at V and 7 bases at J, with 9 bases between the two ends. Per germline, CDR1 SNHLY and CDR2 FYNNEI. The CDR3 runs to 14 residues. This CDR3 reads CASSEAREVEKLFF. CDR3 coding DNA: TGTGCCAGCAGTGAAGCACGGGAGGTTGAAAAACTGTTTTTT.

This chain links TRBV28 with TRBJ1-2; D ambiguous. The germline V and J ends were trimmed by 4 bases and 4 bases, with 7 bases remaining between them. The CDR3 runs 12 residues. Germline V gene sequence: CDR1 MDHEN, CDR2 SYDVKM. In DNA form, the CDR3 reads TGTGCCAGCAGTTACGGTCTCTATGGCTACACCTTC. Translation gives CASSYGLYGYTF.

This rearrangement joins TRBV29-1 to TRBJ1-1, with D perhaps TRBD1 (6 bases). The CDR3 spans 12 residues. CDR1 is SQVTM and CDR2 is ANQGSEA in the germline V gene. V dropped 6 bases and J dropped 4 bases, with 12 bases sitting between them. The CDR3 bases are TGCAGCGTCATGACAGGCGCCACTGAAGCTTTCTTT. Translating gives CSVMTGATEAFF.

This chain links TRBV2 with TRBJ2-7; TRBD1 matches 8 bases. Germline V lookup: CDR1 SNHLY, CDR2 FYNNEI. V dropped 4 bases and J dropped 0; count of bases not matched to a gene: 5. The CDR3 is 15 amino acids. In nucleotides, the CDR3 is TGTGCCAGCAGTGCGGACAGGGTCCCCTCCTACGAGCAGTACTTC. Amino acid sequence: CASSADRVPSYEQYF.

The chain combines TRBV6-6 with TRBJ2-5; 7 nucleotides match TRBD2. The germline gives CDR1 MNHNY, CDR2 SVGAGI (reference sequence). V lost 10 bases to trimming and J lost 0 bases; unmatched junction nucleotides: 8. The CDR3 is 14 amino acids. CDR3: CATMERGNQETQYF. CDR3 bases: TGTGCCACCATGGAGCGGGGTAACCAAGAGACCCAGTACTTC.

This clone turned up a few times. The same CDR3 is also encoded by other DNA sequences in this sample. The DNA of the CDR3 is TGCAGCGTACAAACAGGGAACACTGAAGCTTTCTTT. Translated: CSVQTGNTEAFF. This chain uses TRBV29-1 with TRBJ1-1, with a tentative D call TRBD1 (5 bases). Trimming shortened V by 6 bases and J by 1 base, and 9 bases separated the two germline ends. The germline V gene has CDR1 SQVTM and CDR2 ANQGSEA. The length of the CDR3 is 12 residues.

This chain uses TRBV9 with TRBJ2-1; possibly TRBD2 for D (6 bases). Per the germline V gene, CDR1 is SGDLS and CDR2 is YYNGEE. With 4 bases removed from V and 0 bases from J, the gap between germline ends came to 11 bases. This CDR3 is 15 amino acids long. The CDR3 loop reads CASSLSGSSYNEQFF. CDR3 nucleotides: TGTGCCAGCAGCCTTAGCGGAAGCTCCTACAATGAGCAGTTCTTC.

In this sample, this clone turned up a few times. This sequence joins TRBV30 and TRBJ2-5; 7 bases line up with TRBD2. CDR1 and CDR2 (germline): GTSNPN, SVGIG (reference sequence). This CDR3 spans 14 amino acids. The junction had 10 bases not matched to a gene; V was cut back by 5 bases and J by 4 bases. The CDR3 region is CAWATGLRGETQYF. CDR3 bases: TGTGCCTGGGCAACGGGACTAAGAGGAGAGACCCAGTACTTC.

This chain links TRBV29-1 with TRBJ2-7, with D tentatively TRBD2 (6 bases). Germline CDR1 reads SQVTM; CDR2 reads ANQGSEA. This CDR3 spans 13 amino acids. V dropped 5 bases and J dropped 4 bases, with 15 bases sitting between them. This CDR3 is CSVNREGRYEQYF. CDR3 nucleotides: TGCAGCGTTAACCGAGAGGGGAGGTACGAGCAGTACTTC.

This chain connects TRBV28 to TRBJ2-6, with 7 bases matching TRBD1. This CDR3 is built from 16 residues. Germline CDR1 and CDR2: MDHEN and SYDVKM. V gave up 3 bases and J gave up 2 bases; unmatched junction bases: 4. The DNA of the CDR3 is TGTGCCAGCAGTTTGAAGCAGGGGGCTGGGGCCAACGTCCTGACTTTC. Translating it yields CASSLKQGAGANVLTF.

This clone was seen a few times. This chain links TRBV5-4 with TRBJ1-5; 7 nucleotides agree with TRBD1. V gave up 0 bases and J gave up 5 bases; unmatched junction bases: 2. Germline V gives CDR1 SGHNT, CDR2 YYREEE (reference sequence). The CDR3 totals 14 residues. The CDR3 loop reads CASSLAGGDQPQHF. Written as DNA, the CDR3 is TGTGCCAGCAGCTTGGCAGGGGGTGATCAGCCCCAGCATTTT.

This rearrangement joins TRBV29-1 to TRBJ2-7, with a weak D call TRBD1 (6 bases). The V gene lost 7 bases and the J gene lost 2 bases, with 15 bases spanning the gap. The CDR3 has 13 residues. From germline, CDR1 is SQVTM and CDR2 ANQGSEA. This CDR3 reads CSAKAGVAYEQYF. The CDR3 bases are TGCAGCGCTAAGGCAGGGGTTGCCTACGAGCAGTACTTC.

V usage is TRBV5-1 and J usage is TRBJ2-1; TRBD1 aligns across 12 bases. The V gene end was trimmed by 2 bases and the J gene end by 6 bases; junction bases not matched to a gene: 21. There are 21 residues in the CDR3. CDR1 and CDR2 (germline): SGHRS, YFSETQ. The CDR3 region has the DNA TGCGCCAGCAGCTTTTGGGTTTTGGGACAGGGGGCGCGGGATTTCCTCAATGAGCAGTTCTTC. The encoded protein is CASSFWVLGQGARDFLNEQFF.